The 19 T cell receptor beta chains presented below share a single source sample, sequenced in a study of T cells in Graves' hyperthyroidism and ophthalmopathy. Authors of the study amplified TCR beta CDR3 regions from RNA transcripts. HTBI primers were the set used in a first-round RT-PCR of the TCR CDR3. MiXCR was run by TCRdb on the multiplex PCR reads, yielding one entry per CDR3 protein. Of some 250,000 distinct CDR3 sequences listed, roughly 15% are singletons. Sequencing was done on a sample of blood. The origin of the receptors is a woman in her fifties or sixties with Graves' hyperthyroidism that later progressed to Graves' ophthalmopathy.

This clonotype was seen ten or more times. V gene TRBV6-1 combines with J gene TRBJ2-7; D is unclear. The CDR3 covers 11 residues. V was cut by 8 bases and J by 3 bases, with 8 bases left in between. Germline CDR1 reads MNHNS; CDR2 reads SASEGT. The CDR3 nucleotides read TGTGCCAGCGTAAACAGCTACGAGCAGTACTTC. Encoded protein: CASVNSYEQYF.

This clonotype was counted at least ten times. This CDR3 is CSARGTLYNEQFF. In DNA form, the CDR3 reads TGCAGTGCCCGCGGGACTCTCTACAATGAGCAGTTCTTC. V usage is TRBV20-1 and J usage is TRBJ2-1; a possible D gene is TRBD2 (6 bases). The V gene lost 6 bases and the J gene lost 3 bases, with 12 bases spanning the gap. The CDR3 is 13 residues long. The germline V gene has CDR1 DFQATT and CDR2 SNEGSKA (reference sequence).

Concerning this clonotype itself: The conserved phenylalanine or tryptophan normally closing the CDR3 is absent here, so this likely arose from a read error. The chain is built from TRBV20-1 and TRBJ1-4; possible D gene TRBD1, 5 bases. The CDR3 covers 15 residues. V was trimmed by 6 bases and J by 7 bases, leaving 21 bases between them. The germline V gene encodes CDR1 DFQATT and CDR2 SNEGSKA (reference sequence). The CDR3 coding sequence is TGCAGTGCCCCCCTCCCCCCCGGGACGCCTGAAAAACTGTTTCTT. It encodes CSAPLPPGTPEKLFL.

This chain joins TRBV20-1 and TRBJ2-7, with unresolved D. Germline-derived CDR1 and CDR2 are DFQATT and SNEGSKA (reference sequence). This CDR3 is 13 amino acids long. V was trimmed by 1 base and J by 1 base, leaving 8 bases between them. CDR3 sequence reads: CSARVAASYEQYF. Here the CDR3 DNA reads TGCAGTGCTAGAGTTGCAGCGTCCTACGAGCAGTACTTC.

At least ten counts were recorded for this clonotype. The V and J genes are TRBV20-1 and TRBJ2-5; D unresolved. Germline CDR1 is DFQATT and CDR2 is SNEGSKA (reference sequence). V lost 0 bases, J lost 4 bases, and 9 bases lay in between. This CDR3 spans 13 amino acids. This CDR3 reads CSARDRTIETQYF. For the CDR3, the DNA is TGCAGTGCTAGAGATCGAACCATAGAGACCCAGTACTTC.

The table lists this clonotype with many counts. The CDR3 region has the DNA TGCAGTGCTCCGGGACTAGGCTACGAGCAGTACTTC. It is translated as CSAPGLGYEQYF. The chain employs TRBV20-1 and TRBJ2-7; TRBD2 matches at 8 bases. CDR1 and CDR2 from the germline V gene are DFQATT and SNEGSKA (reference sequence). The V gene end was trimmed by 5 bases and the J gene end by 3 bases; junction bases not matched to a gene: 3. The CDR3 runs 12 residues.

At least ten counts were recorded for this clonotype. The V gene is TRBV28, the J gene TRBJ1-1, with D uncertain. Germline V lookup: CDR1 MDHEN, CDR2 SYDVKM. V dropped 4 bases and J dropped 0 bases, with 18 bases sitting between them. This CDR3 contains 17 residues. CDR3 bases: TGTGCCAGCAGTTCCCCGAGGTATAGGGCTATGAACACTGAAGCTTTCTTT. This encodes CASSSPRYRAMNTEAFF.

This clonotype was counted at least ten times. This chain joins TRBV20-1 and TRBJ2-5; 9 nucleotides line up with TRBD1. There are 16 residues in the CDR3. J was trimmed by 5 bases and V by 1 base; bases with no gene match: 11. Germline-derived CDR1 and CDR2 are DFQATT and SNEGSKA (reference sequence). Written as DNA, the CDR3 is TGCAGTGCTAGAGTTCCCGGGGGACAGGGAATGGAGACCCAGTACTTC. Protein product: CSARVPGGQGMETQYF.

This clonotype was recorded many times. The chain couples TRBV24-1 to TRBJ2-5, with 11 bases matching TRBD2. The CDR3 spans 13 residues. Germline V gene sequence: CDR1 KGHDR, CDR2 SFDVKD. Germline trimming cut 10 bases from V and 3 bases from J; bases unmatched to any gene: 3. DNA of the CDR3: TGTGCCACTGGGACTAGCGGTAAAGAGACCCAGTACTTC. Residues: CATGTSGKETQYF.

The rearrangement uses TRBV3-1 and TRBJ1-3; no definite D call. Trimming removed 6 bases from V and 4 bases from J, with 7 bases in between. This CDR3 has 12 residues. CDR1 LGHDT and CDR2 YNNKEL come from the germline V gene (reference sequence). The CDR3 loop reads CASRASGNTIYF. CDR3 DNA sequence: TGTGCCAGCAGAGCCTCGGGAAACACCATATATTTT.

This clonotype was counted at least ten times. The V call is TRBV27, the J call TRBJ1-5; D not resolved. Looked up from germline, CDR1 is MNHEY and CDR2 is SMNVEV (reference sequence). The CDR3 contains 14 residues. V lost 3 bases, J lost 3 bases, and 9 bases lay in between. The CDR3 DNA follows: TGTGCCAGCAGTTTGAGATTCAACAATCAGCCCCAGCATTTT. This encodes CASSLRFNNQPQHF.

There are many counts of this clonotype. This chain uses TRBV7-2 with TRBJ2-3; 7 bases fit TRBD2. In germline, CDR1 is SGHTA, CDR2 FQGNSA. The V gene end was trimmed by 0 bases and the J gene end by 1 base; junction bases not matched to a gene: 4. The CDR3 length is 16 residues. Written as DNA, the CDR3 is TGTGCCAGCAGCTTAGCGAGCGGGATGGGCACAGATACGCAGTATTTT. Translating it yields CASSLASGMGTDTQYF. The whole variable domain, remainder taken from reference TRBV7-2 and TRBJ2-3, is GAGVSQSPSNKVTEKGKDVELRCDPISGHTALYWYRQSLGQGLEFLIYFQGNSAPDKSGLPSDRFSAERTGGSVSTLTIQRTQQEDSAVYLCASSLASGMGTDTQYFGPGTRLTVL.

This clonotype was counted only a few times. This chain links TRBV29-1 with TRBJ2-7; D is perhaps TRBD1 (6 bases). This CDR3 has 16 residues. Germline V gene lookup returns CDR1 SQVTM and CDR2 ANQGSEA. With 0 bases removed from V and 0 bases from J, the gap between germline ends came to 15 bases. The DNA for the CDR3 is TGCAGCGTTGAAGAGGGAGCTCTGGGGGCCTCCTACGAGCAGTACTTC. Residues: CSVEEGALGASYEQYF.

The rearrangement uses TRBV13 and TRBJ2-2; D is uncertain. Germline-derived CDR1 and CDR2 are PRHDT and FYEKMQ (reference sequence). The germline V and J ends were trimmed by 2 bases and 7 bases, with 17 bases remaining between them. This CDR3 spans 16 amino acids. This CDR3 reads CASSLFLRVEGGELFF. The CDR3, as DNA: TGTGCCAGCAGCTTATTCCTAAGGGTCGAAGGCGGGGAGCTGTTTTTT.

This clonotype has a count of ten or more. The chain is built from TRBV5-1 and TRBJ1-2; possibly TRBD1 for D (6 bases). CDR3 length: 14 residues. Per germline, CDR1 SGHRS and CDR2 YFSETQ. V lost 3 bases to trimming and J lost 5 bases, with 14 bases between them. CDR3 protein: CASSSLQGKYGYTF. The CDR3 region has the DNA TGCGCCAGCAGCTCCCTGCAGGGGAAATATGGCTACACCTTC. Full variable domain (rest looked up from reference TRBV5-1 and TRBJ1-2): KAGVTQTPRYLIKTRGQQVTLSCSPISGHRSVSWYQQTPGQGLQFLFEYFSETQRNKGNFPGRFSGRQFSNSRSEMNVSTLELGDSALYLCASSSLQGKYGYTFGSGTRLTVV.

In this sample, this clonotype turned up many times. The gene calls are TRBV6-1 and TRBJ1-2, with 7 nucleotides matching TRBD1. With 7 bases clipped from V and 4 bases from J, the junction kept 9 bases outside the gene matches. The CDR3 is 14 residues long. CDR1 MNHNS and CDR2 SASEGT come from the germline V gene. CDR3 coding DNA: TGTGCCAGCAATCGGGACAGAATACTCTATGGCTACACCTTC. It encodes CASNRDRILYGYTF.

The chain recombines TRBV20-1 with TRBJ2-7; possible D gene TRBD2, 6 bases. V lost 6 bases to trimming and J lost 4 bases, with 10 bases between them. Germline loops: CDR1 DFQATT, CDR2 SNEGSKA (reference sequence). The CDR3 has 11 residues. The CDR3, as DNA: TGCAGTGCCCCGCGGGGATACGAGCAGTACTTC. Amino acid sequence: CSAPRGYEQYF.

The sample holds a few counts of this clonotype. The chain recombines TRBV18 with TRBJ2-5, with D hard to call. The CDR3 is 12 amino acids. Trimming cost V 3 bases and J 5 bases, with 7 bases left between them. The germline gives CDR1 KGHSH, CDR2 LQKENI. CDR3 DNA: TGTGCCAGCTCACCGGGGATTGAGACCCAGTACTTC. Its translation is CASSPGIETQYF.

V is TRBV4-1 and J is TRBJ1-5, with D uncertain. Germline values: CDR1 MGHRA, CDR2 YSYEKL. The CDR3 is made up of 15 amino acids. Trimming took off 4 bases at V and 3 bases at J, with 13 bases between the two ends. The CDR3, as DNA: TGCGCCAGCAGCCCTCAAGAGGCGGTCAATCAGCCCCAGCATTTT. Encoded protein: CASSPQEAVNQPQHF.